This paragraph reports one TCR beta chain. TCRdb re-called the 5' RACE reads through MiXCR, storing one row per CDR3 protein. This table has around 180,000 distinct CDR3 sequences, roughly 20% appearing once. V lost 4 bases and J 0 bases, leaving 8 bases between the germline ends. In germline, CDR1 is SGHRS, CDR2 YFSETQ. The CDR3 totals 14 residues. The data are from a study of CD8 T cells in ankylosing spondylitis. The sample was blood, either unsorted or a sorted T cell fraction (not recorded which). The chain joins TRBV5-1 to TRBJ1-5, with D tentatively TRBD1 (5 bases). The sequence derives from a male donor aged 5 to 30 with ankylosing spondylitis or in good health (not recorded which). DNA of the CDR3: TGCGCCAGCAGCCTCGGACATAGCAATCAGCCCCAGCATTTT. It codes for CASSLGHSNQPQHF.